This T cell receptor (beta chain) derives from a study of T cells in Graves' hyperthyroidism and ophthalmopathy. The TCR beta CDR3 regions underwent amplification using RNA transcripts as the source. During a first-round RT-PCR of the TCR CDR3, the HTBI primer set was used. TCRdb re-called the multiplex PCR reads with MiXCR, one entry per CDR3 protein. The table includes 300,000 to 450,000 distinct CDR3 sequences, more than 20% detected once. Only one count was recorded for this clonotype. Its antigen is undetermined. A much larger clone is a single base away; this may be a read error. In germline, CDR1 is SGHRS, CDR2 YFSETQ. Trimming cost V 5 bases and J 4 bases; bases outside gene matches: 5. The CDR3 length is 13 residues. Study-wide results and caveats: Clonotypes that were expanded in thyroid above 0.001 mostly appeared in blood too. In the analysis, a 13 V-J model separated ophthalmopathy from stable hyperthyroidism.

Sequencing was carried out using blood. The clonotype originates from a man aged 50 or older with Graves' hyperthyroidism. The chain carries TRBV5-1 and TRBJ1-1, with TRBD1 matching over 7 bases. CDR3 protein: CASRGGAGTEAFF. The DNA for the CDR3 is TGCGCCAGCAGAGGGGGCGCGGGCACTGAAGCTTTCTTT.